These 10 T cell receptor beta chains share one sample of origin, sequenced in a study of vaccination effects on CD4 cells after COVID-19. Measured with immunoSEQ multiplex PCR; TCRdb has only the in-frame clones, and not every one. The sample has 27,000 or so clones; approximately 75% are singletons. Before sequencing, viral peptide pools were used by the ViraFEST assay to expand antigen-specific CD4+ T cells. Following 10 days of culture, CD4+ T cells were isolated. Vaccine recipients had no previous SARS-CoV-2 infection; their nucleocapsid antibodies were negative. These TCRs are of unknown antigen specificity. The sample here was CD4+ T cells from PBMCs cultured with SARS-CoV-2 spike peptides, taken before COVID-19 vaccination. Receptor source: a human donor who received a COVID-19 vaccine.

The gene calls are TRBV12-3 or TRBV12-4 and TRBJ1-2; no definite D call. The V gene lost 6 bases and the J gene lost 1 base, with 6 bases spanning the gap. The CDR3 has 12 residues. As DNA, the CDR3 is TGTGCCAGCAGCGGAATTAACTATGGCTACACCTTC. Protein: CASSGINYGYTF.

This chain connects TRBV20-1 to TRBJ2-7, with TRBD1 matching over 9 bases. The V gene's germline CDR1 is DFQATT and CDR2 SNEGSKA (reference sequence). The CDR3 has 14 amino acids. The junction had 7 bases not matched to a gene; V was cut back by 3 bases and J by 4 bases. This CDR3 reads CSASGGTGRYEQYF. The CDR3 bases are TGCAGTGCTAGTGGAGGGACAGGGCGGTACGAGCAGTACTTC.

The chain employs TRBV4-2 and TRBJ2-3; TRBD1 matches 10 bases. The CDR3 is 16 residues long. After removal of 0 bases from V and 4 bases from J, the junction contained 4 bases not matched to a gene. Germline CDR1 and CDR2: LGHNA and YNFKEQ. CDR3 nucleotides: TGTGCCAGCAGCCAAGATATAGGACAGGGGGCAGATACGCAGTATTTT. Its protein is CASSQDIGQGADTQYF.

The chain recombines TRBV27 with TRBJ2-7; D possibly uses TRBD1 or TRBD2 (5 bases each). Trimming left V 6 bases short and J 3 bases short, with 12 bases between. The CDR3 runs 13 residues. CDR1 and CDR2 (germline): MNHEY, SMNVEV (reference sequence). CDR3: CASSRDGFYEQYF. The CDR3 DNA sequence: TGTGCCAGCAGCAGGGACGGTTTCTACGAGCAGTACTTC.

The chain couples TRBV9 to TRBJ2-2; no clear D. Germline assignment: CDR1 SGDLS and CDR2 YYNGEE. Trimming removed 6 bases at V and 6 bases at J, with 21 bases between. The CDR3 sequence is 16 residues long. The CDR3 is CASTPLGFLSAGELFF. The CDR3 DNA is TGTGCCAGCACCCCCCTTGGGTTCCTTAGTGCCGGGGAGCTGTTTTTT.

The CDR3 loop reads CASSLDRDGYTF. In nucleotides, the CDR3 is TGCGCCAGCAGCTTGGATCGGGATGGCTACACCTTC. The gene calls are TRBV5-1 and TRBJ1-2; D gene unclear. Germline V lookup: CDR1 SGHRS, CDR2 YFSETQ. This CDR3 has 12 residues. V was trimmed by 0 bases and J by 6 bases, leaving 6 bases between them.

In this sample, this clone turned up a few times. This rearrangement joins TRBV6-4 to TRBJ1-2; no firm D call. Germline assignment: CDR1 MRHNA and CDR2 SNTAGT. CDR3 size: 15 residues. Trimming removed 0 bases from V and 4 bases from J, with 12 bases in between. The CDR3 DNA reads TGTGCCAGCAGTGACTCGTTTAAGGATCGCTATGGCTACACCTTC. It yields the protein CASSDSFKDRYGYTF.

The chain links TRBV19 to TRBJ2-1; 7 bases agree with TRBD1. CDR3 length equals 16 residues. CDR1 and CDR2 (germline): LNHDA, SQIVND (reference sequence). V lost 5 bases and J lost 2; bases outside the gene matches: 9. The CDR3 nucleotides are TGTGCCAGTAGTCACTTTTACAGGGGAGCCTACAATGAGCAGTTCTTC. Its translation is CASSHFYRGAYNEQFF.

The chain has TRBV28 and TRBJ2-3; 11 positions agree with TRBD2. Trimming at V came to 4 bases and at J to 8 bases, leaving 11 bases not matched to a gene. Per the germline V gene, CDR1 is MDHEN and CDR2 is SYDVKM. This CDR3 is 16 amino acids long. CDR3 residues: CASSSPTSGESGTQYF. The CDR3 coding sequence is TGTGCCAGCAGTTCACCGACTAGCGGGGAGTCGGGTACGCAGTATTTT.

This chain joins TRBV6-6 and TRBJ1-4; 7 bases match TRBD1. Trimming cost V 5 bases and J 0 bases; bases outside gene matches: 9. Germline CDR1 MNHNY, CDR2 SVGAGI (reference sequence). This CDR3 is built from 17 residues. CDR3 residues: CASSHRTGASTNEKLFF. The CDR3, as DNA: TGTGCCAGCAGTCATAGGACAGGAGCCTCAACTAATGAAAAACTGTTTTTT.